These 29 T cell receptor beta chains originate from one sample sequenced in a study of Ad26.COV2.S vaccination and SARS-CoV-2 variants. The repertoire was sequenced with immunoSEQ multiplex PCR; TCRdb's copy has only in-frame clones and lacks some. Of about 440,000 clones in the sample, roughly 91% are singletons; the top ten hold roughly 3.9%. Treatment of the sample: 15 to 20 received Ad26.COV2.S at low or high dose, single or two shots; 5 received placebo; per-sample allocation not given. The samples date from day 63 after the first vaccine or placebo injection. Material: peripheral blood, obtained in a trial of Ad26.COV2.S vaccine versus placebo. The receptors were gathered from a person aged 18-65 years who received the Ad26.COV2.S COVID-19 vaccine or a placebo.

This chain links TRBV19 with TRBJ2-3; TRBD2 aligns across 13 bases. CDR3 size: 16 residues. Per germline, CDR1 LNHDA and CDR2 SQIVND (reference sequence). V shed 4 bases, J shed 3 bases, and the junction held 4 bases outside the gene matches. CDR3 amino acids: CASSRTSGSGTDTQYF. The CDR3 nucleotides read TGTGCCAGTAGTAGGACTAGCGGGAGTGGAACAGATACGCAGTATTTT.

This clone has a single count. For the CDR3, the DNA is TGCAGCGTTCTAGCGGGAGTTGGTGAGACCCAGTACTTC. It translates to CSVLAGVGETQYF. The chain links TRBV29-1 to TRBJ2-5; TRBD2 matches at 10 bases. Germline lookup yields CDR1 SQVTM and CDR2 ANQGSEA. The junction had 5 bases not matched to a gene; V was cut back by 5 bases and J by 5 bases. CDR3 size: 13 residues.

The chain carries TRBV28 and TRBJ1-1; no clear D gene. V was cut by 11 bases and J by 5 bases, with 21 bases left in between. Germline assignment: CDR1 MDHEN and CDR2 SYDVKM. The CDR3 loop spans 14 amino acids. The CDR3: CAAPPPLGLTEAFF. DNA of the CDR3: TGTGCCGCGCCGCCTCCCCTGGGGTTGACTGAAGCTTTCTTT.

This sequence joins TRBV6-5 and TRBJ1-3; TRBD1 is a possible D gene (5 bases). There are 15 residues in the CDR3. V gave up 6 bases and J gave up 0 bases, with 12 bases separating them. The germline V gene encodes CDR1 MNHEY and CDR2 SVGAGI. The CDR3 DNA reads as TGTGCCAGCAGGGGCAGGGAAAACTCTGGAAACACCATATATTTT. Protein: CASRGRENSGNTIYF.

The chain carries TRBV19 and TRBJ2-2; tentative D call: TRBD2 (5 bases). Per the germline V gene, CDR1 is LNHDA and CDR2 is SQIVND (reference sequence). With 6 bases removed from V and 3 bases from J, the gap between germline ends came to 14 bases. CDR3 size: 15 residues. The CDR3 coding sequence is TGTGCCAGTAGGTGGAGGAAGGTGTACACCGGGGAGCTGTTTTTT. This codes for CASRWRKVYTGELFF. The full variable domain, completed using reference TRBV19 and TRBJ2-2, is DGGITQSPKYLFRKEGQNVTLSCEQNLNHDAMYWYRQDPGQGLRLIYYSQIVNDFQKGDIAEGYSVSREKKESFPLTVTSAQKNPTAFYLCASRWRKVYTGELFFGEGSRLTVL.

The V gene is TRBV13, the J gene TRBJ2-7, with D unclear. CDR1 is PRHDT and CDR2 is FYEKMQ in the germline V gene (reference sequence). This CDR3 contains 16 residues. Trimming removed 0 bases from V and 0 bases from J, with 12 bases in between. The CDR3, as DNA: TGTGCCAGCAGCTTAGGTGGGCAGGCCCACTCCTACGAGCAGTACTTC. It yields the protein CASSLGGQAHSYEQYF.

This rearrangement joins TRBV5-1 to TRBJ2-3; TRBD1 matches 7 bases. The CDR3 is 16 amino acids. Germline V gives CDR1 SGHRS, CDR2 YFSETQ. Trimming removed 3 bases from V and 1 base from J; junction bases left unmatched: 8. Written as DNA, the CDR3 is TGCGCCAGCAGCTCAACCCCCGGGACAGGCACAGATACGCAGTATTTT. Residues: CASSSTPGTGTDTQYF.

The J gene is TRBJ2-7, the V gene TRBV6-4, with D perhaps matching TRBD1 or TRBD2 (5 bases each). Germline V CDR1 and CDR2: MRHNA, SNTAGT. Trimming removed 5 bases from V and 2 bases from J, with 16 bases in between. The CDR3 spans 15 residues. The chain's CDR3 is CASSCSGTDTYEQYF. CDR3 nucleotide sequence: TGTGCCAGCAGTTGCTCCGGGACCGATACCTACGAGCAGTACTTC.

The chain couples TRBV10-3 to TRBJ1-5; D gene ambiguous. The CDR3 sequence is 16 residues long. Between the trimmed V and J ends, which lost 1 base and 0 bases, there was a span of 10 bases. Germline V gene sequence: CDR1 ENHRY, CDR2 SYGVKD. The CDR3 loop is CAISEFGRSSNQPQHF. CDR3 sequence (DNA): TGTGCCATCAGTGAGTTCGGCAGGAGTAGCAATCAGCCCCAGCATTTT.

This chain connects TRBV10-3 to TRBJ2-7; tentatively, D is TRBD1 (5 bases). V lost 6 bases to trimming and J lost 0 bases, with 15 bases between them. The CDR3 is made up of 15 amino acids. Germline V gives CDR1 ENHRY, CDR2 SYGVKD. The CDR3 region is CAIRKGVGSSYEQYF. CDR3 DNA: TGTGCCATCAGGAAAGGGGTGGGTAGCTCCTACGAGCAGTACTTC.

The V call is TRBV27, the J call TRBJ2-7; 9 bases map to TRBD2. Trimming removed 3 bases from V and 6 bases from J; junction bases left unmatched: 0. Germline V lookup: CDR1 MNHEY, CDR2 SMNVEV (reference sequence). The length of the CDR3 is 12 residues. DNA of the CDR3: TGTGCCAGCAGTTTTAGCGGGAGCGAGCAGTACTTC. Translating gives CASSFSGSEQYF.

The CDR3 is CASSLDRGKTNYGYTF. The CDR3 DNA follows: TGTGCCAGCAGCTTGGACAGGGGAAAGACTAACTATGGCTACACCTTC. V and J are TRBV5-4 and TRBJ1-2; the match to TRBD1 covers 7 bases. Germline V gives CDR1 SGHNT, CDR2 YYREEE (reference sequence). This CDR3 is 16 amino acids long. V lost 0 bases and J lost 0; bases outside the gene matches: 5.

This rearrangement joins TRBV19 to TRBJ1-5; no clear D. The germline CDR1 and CDR2 sequences are LNHDA and SQIVND (reference sequence). This CDR3 is 14 amino acids long. V was cut by 9 bases and J by 5 bases, with 17 bases left in between. CDR3 loop: CASSKGNHYQPQHF. The DNA for the CDR3 is TGTGCCAGCAGCAAGGGTAACCATTATCAGCCCCAGCATTTT.

The chain combines TRBV24-1 with TRBJ2-3, with D uncertain. Trimming cost V 1 base and J 7 bases, with 14 bases left between them. CDR3 size: 15 residues. Germline lookup yields CDR1 KGHDR and CDR2 SFDVKD. This chain's CDR3 is CATSDFPAEGHTQYF. The CDR3 DNA is TGTGCCACCAGTGATTTTCCGGCGGAAGGTCATACGCAGTATTTT.

The chain joins TRBV2 to TRBJ1-6; D is ambiguous. The germline V gene has CDR1 SNHLY and CDR2 FYNNEI. Trimming took off 3 bases at V and 9 bases at J, with 6 bases between the two ends. This CDR3 has 12 amino acids. CDR3 sequence (DNA): TGTGCCAGCAGTGACACGGCTTCACCCCTCCACTTT. Protein product: CASSDTASPLHF.

The V and J genes are TRBV5-1 and TRBJ2-2; tentatively, D is TRBD2 (5 bases). V was cut by 4 bases and J by 1 base, with 14 bases left in between. The CDR3 is made up of 16 amino acids. The germline V gene encodes CDR1 SGHRS and CDR2 YFSETQ. The CDR3 protein is CASSPPGFMNTGELFF. In DNA form, the CDR3 reads TGCGCCAGCAGCCCCCCGGGGTTCATGAACACCGGGGAGCTGTTTTTT.

The table lists this clone with a few counts. The chain is built from TRBV9 and TRBJ2-3, with D possibly TRBD1 on 5 matching bases. The ends were cut back, 4 bases at V and 4 bases at J, with 10 bases in the middle. The CDR3 has 13 amino acids. Germline V CDR1 and CDR2: SGDLS, YYNGEE. The CDR3 loop is CASSPQVADTQYF. DNA for the CDR3: TGTGCCAGCAGCCCACAGGTGGCAGATACGCAGTATTTT. Full variable domain (remainder filled in from reference TRBV9 and TRBJ2-3): DSGVTQTPKHLITATGQRVTLRCSPRSGDLSVYWYQQSLDQGLQFLIQYYNGEERAKGNILERFSAQQFPDLHSELNLSSLELGDSALYFCASSPQVADTQYFGPGTRLTVL.

The chain uses TRBV13 and TRBJ1-1; D gene unclear. This CDR3 comprises 12 residues. The V gene lost 3 bases and the J gene lost 3 bases, with 5 bases spanning the gap. Per germline, CDR1 PRHDT and CDR2 FYEKMQ (reference sequence). The CDR3 spells CASSFRDTEAFF. The CDR3 bases are TGTGCCAGCAGCTTTAGAGACACTGAAGCTTTCTTT.

The rearrangement uses TRBV5-4 and TRBJ2-5; 7 nucleotides line up with TRBD1. Looked up from germline, CDR1 is SGHNT and CDR2 is YYREEE (reference sequence). CDR3 length: 14 residues. The trim removed 3 bases at V and 5 bases at J, leaving 7 bases unmatched. DNA for the CDR3: TGTGCCAGCAGCTCCACCGGGACAGAGGAGACCCAGTACTTC. Protein: CASSSTGTEETQYF.

The chain couples TRBV7-8 to TRBJ1-6, with D possibly being TRBD1 (5 bases). The CDR3 is made up of 15 amino acids. The V end was cut by 1 base, the J end by 9 bases, with 13 bases between. Germline V lookup: CDR1 SGHVS, CDR2 FQNEAQ. The CDR3, as DNA: TGTGCCAGCAGCTTAGGATTAGAGAGGGGTTCACCCCTCCACTTT. As protein: CASSLGLERGSPLHF.

The chain has TRBV3-1 (or the pseudogene TRBV3-2) and TRBJ2-1; TRBD1 matches at 7 bases. V was clipped by 2 bases and J by 5 bases; unmatched bases: 6. Looked up from germline, CDR1 is LGHDT and CDR2 is YNNKEL (reference sequence). The CDR3 contains 15 residues. DNA of the CDR3: TGTGCCAGCAGCCAAACAGGGGTCTTTAACAATGAGCAGTTCTTC. Encoded protein: CASSQTGVFNNEQFF.

V is TRBV5-1 and J is TRBJ2-3; 10 nucleotides align to TRBD2. With V trimmed by 4 bases and J by 3 bases, 11 bases remained unmatched. Germline CDR1 and CDR2: SGHRS and YFSETQ. The CDR3 runs to 17 residues. The CDR3 spells CASSPTPSGRGTDTQYF. Written as DNA, the CDR3 is TGCGCCAGCAGCCCAACCCCTAGCGGGAGAGGGACAGATACGCAGTATTTT.

The chain uses TRBV9 and TRBJ2-2, with no clear D. The CDR3 covers 15 residues. V was clipped by 3 bases and J by 3 bases, with 12 bases between them. CDR1 and CDR2 (germline): SGDLS, YYNGEE. The CDR3 DNA reads TGTGCCAGCAGCGCCTCCGTTGCGGACACCGGGGAGCTGTTTTTT. Translation gives CASSASVADTGELFF.

The rearrangement joins TRBV27 to TRBJ2-5; D is possibly TRBD1 (5 bases). The CDR3 spans 14 residues. Germline CDR1 reads MNHEY; CDR2 reads SMNVEV (reference sequence). V shed 6 bases and J shed 5 bases, with 16 bases lying between them. CDR3 residues: CASRPTETVETQYF. The CDR3 nucleotides read TGTGCCAGCAGACCGACGGAGACAGTTGAGACCCAGTACTTC.

The genes are TRBV7-3 and TRBJ2-2; D not certain. V gave up 0 bases and J gave up 3 bases, with 14 bases separating them. The CDR3 covers 17 residues. Germline CDR1 is SGHTA and CDR2 is FQGTGA. For the CDR3, the DNA is TGTGCCAGCAGCTTAACGTCGTATAGCCCACACACCGGGGAGCTGTTTTTT. This gives the protein CASSLTSYSPHTGELFF.

V usage is TRBV28 and J usage is TRBJ1-6; D uncertain. The length of the CDR3 is 14 residues. Germline-derived CDR1 and CDR2 are MDHEN and SYDVKM. The germline V and J ends were trimmed by 5 bases and 10 bases, with 15 bases remaining between them. The CDR3, as DNA: TGTGCCAGCAGTCGCTCAATTACGCGGTCACCCCTCCACTTT. Amino acid sequence: CASSRSITRSPLHF.

This clone was recorded only once. V is TRBV7-3 and J is TRBJ2-5; no clear D gene. V dropped 2 bases and J dropped 0 bases, with 4 bases sitting between them. Germline V gene lookup returns CDR1 SGHTA and CDR2 FQGTGA. The CDR3 runs 13 residues. The CDR3 nucleotides are TGTGCCAGCAGCTTACTCCACCAAGAGACCCAGTACTTC. Its translation is CASSLLHQETQYF.

The chain recombines TRBV5-6 with TRBJ2-1; no definite D call. Trimming pared 0 bases from V and 10 bases from J, leaving 11 bases between. Germline CDR1 is SGHDT and CDR2 is YYEEEE. This CDR3 contains 13 residues. The CDR3 region is CASSLVLPMEQFF. The CDR3 coding sequence is TGTGCCAGCAGCTTGGTACTCCCGATGGAGCAGTTCTTC.

The chain has TRBV10-3 and TRBJ2-1; maybe TRBD2 (6 bases). Germline values: CDR1 ENHRY, CDR2 SYGVKD. Trimming took 1 base from V and 0 from J, leaving 16 bases between them. The CDR3 sequence is 18 residues long. The CDR3 is CAISEWGDLGSSYNEQFF. CDR3 bases: TGTGCCATCAGTGAGTGGGGGGACTTGGGGAGCTCCTACAATGAGCAGTTCTTC.